This T cell receptor beta chain was identified during a study of identical twins. Whole-study results and caveats: Among beta out-of-frame sequences, excess sharing between twins appeared weaker. The study found that models underestimated out-of-frame TCR alpha sharing in monozygotic twins.

V was trimmed by 2 bases and J by 1 base, leaving 8 bases between them. Germline V gives CDR1 DFQATT, CDR2 SNEGSKA (reference sequence). The CDR3 runs 13 residues. This clonotype was counted at least ten times. The antigen remains undetermined. Using its own MiXCR run on the 5' RACE reads, TCRdb lists one record per CDR3 protein. The profile shows around 670,000 distinct CDR3 sequences, roughly 6% of them singletons. Material for sequencing was naive T cells sorted from blood. The sequence came from a man younger than 35 in good health. The gene calls are TRBV20-1 and TRBJ1-1; D is uncertain. CDR3 protein: CSARRIQNTEAFF. The CDR3 coding sequence is TGCAGTGCTAGACGCATCCAGAACACTGAAGCTTTCTTT.